This T cell receptor beta chain was sequenced during a study of blood T cell repertoires in COVID-19. Study-level background: From the United States, Italy and Spain came samples of acute and convalescent COVID-19. PBMCs, B-cell-depleted T cells, or T cells were the source of the cDNA or gDNA that made up the material.

Germline V gene data show CDR1 as MNHNS and CDR2 as SASEGT. V was cut by 2 bases and J by 3 bases, with 10 bases left in between. The CDR3 runs to 14 residues. Authors' methods: Scientists estimated how many nucleated cells there were by amplifying reference gene primers. Using immunoSEQ multiplex PCR, the repertoire was profiled, and TCRdb retains in-frame clones only, with some absent. Clonal size and the V and J genes are those of that table, whereas D and trimming came from the DNA. The table includes around 200,000 clones, under 85% detected once. The specimen sequenced was peripheral blood. The chain combines TRBV6-1 with TRBJ1-2; D may be TRBD1 (5 bases). The sequence was collected from a human donor in a cohort sampled during active COVID-19. The CDR3 DNA is TGTGCCAGCAGTGAACAGGGCAGTTACTATGGCTACACCTTC. This sequence encodes CASSEQGSYYGYTF.